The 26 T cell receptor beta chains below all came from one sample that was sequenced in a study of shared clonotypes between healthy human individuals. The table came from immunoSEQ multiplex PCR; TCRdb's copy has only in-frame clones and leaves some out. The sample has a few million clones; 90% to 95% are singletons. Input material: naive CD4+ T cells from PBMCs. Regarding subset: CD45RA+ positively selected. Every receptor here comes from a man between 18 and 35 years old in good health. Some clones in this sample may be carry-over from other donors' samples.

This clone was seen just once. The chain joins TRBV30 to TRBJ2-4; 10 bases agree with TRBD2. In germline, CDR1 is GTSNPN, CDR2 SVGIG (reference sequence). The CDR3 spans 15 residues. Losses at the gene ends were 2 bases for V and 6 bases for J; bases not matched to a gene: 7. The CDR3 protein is CAWSTLSGRGNIQYF. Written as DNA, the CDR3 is TGTGCCTGGAGTACCCTAAGCGGGAGGGGAAACATTCAGTACTTC.

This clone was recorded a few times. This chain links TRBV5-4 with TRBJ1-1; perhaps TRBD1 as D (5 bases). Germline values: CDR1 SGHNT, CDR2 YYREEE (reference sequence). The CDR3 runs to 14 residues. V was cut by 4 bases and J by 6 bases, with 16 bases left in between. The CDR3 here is CASSPRDRPAEAFF. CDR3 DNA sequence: TGTGCCAGCAGCCCACGCGACAGACCGGCTGAAGCTTTCTTT.

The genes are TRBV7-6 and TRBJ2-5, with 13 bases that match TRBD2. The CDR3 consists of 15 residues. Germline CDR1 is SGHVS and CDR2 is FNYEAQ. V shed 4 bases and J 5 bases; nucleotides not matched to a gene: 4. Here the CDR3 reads CASSSGLAGEETQYF. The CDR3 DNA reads TGTGCCAGCAGCTCCGGACTAGCGGGGGAGGAGACCCAGTACTTC.

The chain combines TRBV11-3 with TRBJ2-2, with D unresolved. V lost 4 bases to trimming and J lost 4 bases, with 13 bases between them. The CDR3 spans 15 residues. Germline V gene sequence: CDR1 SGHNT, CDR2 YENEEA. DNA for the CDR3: TGTGCCAGCAGCTCCCGCTCCCTCGGCACCGGGGAGCTGTTTTTT. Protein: CASSSRSLGTGELFF. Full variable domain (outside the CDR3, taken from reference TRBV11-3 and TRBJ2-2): EAGVVQSPRYKIIEKKQPVAFWCNPISGHNTLYWYLQNLGQGPELLIRYENEEAVDDSQLPKDRFSAERLKGVDSTLKIQPAELGDSAVYLCASSSRSLGTGELFFGEGSRLTVL.

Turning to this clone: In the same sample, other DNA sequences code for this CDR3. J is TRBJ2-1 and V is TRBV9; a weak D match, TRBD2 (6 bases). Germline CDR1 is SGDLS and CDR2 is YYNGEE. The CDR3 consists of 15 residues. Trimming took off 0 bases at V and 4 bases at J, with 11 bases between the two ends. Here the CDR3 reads CASSVAGGTYNEQFF. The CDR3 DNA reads TGTGCCAGCAGCGTAGCTGGGGGGACGTACAATGAGCAGTTCTTC.

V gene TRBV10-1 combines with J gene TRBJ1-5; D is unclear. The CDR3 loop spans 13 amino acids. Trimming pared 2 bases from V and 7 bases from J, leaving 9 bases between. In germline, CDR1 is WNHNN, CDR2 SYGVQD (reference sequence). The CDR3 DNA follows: TGCGCCAGCAGTGAGCACCTGGTGCAGCCCCAGCATTTT. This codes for CASSEHLVQPQHF.

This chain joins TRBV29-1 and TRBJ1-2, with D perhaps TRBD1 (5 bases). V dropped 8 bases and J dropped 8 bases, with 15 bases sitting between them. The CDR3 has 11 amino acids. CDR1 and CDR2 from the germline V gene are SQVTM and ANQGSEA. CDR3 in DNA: TGCAGCATCGGGACGCTGAGGGGCTACACCTTC. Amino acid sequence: CSIGTLRGYTF.

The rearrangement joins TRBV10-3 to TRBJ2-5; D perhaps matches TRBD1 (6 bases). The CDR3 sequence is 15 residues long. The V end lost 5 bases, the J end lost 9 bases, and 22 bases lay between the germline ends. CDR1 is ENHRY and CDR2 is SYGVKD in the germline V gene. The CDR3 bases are TGTGCCATCAGTCAGGGAGAGGGGGTGGTCGAGGCCCAGTACTTC. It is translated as CAISQGEGVVEAQYF.

This chain's CDR3 is CAWSSLGVGFYEQYF. The CDR3 DNA sequence: TGTGCCTGGAGTTCACTCGGGGTCGGATTCTACGAGCAGTACTTC. The J gene is TRBJ2-7, the V gene TRBV30; a possible D gene is TRBD2 (5 bases). The CDR3 covers 15 residues. From germline, CDR1 is GTSNPN and CDR2 SVGIG (reference sequence). V was trimmed by 2 bases and J by 3 bases, leaving 17 bases between them. Full variable domain (remainder filled in from reference TRBV30 and TRBJ2-7): SQTIHQWPATLVQPVGSPLSLECTVEGTSNPNLYWYRQAAGRGLQLLFYSVGIGQISSEVPQNLSASRPQDRQFILSSKKLLLSDSGFYLCAWSSLGVGFYEQYFGPGTRLTVT.

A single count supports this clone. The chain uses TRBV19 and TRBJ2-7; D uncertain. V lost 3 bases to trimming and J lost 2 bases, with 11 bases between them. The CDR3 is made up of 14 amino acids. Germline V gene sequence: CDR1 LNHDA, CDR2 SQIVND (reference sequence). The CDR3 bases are TGTGCCAGTAGTATTTCCCAGGCGGCCTACGAGCAGTACTTC. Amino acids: CASSISQAAYEQYF.

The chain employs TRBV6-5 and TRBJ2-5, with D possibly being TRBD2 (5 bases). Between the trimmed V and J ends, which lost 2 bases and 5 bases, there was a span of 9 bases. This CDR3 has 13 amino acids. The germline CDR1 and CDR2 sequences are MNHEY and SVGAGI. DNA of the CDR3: TGTGCCAGCAGTTACCGGGGTTCGGAGACCCAGTACTTC. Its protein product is CASSYRGSETQYF.

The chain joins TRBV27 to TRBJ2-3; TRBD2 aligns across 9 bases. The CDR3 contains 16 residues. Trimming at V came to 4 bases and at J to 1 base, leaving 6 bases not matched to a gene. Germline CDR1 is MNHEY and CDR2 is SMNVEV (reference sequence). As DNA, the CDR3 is TGTGCCAGCAGTTCGATAGCGGGAGTTCGCACAGATACGCAGTATTTT. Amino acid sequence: CASSSIAGVRTDTQYF.

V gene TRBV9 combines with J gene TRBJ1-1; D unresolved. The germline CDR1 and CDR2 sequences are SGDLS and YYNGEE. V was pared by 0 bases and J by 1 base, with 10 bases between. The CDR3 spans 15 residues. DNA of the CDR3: TGTGCCAGCAGCGTAGCAGGTGCGTGGAACACTGAAGCTTTCTTT. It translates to CASSVAGAWNTEAFF.

CDR3 residues: CASSGGGMNSYEQYF. CDR3 DNA sequence: TGTGCCAGCAGCGGGGGGGGCATGAACTCCTACGAGCAGTACTTC. V gene TRBV28 combines with J gene TRBJ2-7, with 8 bases matching TRBD2. Germline V gives CDR1 MDHEN, CDR2 SYDVKM. The V gene end was trimmed by 6 bases and the J gene end by 0 bases; junction bases not matched to a gene: 7. The CDR3 has 15 residues.

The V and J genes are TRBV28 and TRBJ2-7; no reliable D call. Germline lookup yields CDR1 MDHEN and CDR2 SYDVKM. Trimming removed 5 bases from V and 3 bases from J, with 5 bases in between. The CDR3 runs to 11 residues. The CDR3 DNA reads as TGTGCCAGCAGTGGCTTCTACGAGCAGTACTTC. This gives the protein CASSGFYEQYF.

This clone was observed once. The CDR3 here is CASSSPGLAGRVETQYF. The DNA for the CDR3 is TGTGCCAGCAGTTCCCCGGGACTAGCGGGAAGGGTGGAGACCCAGTACTTC. V is TRBV27 and J is TRBJ2-5; 13 nucleotides agree with TRBD2. With V trimmed by 4 bases and J by 5 bases, 10 bases remained unmatched. Germline values: CDR1 MNHEY, CDR2 SMNVEV (reference sequence). The CDR3 covers 17 residues.

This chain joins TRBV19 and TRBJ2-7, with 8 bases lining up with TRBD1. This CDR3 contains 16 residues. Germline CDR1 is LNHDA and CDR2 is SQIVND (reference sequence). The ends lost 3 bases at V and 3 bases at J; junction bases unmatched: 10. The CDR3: CASSIKAVRGLYEQYF. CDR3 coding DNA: TGTGCCAGTAGTATTAAGGCGGTCAGGGGGCTCTACGAGCAGTACTTC.

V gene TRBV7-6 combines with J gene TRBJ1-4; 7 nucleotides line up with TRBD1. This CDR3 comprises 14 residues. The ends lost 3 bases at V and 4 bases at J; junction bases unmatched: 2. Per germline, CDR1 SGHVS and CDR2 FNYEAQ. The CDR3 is CASSLGQNNEKLFF. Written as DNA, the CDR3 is TGTGCCAGCAGCTTGGGACAGAATAATGAAAAACTGTTTTTT.

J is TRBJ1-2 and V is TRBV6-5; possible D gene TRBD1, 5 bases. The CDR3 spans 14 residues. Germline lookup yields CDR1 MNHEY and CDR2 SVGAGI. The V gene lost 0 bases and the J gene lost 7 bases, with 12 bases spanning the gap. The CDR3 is CASSYSGPKSGYTF. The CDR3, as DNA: TGTGCCAGCAGTTACTCGGGACCCAAAAGTGGCTACACCTTC.

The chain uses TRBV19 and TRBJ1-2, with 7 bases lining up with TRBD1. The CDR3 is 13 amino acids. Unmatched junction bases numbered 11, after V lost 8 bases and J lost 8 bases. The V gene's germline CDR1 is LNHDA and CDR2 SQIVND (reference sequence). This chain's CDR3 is CASGDSSVRGYTF. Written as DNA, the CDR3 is TGTGCCAGTGGGGACAGTTCCGTGAGGGGCTACACCTTC.

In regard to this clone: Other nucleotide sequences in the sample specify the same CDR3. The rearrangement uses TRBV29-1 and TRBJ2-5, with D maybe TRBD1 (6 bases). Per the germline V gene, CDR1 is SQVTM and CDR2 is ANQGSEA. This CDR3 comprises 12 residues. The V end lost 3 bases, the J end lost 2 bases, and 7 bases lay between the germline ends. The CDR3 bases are TGCAGCGTTGATAGGGGGCAAGAGACCCAGTACTTC. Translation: CSVDRGQETQYF.

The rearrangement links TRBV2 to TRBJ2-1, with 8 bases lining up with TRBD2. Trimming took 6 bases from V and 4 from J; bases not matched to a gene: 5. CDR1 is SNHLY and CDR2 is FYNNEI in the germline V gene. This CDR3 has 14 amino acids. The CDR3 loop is CASRGLAQYNEQFF. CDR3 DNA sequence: TGTGCCAGCAGAGGACTAGCCCAATACAATGAGCAGTTCTTC.

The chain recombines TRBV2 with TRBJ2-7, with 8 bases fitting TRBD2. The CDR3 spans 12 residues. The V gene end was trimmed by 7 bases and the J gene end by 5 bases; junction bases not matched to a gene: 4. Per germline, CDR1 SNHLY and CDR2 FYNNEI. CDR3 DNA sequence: TGTGCCAGCAAGGGACTAGTAGACGAGCAGTACTTC. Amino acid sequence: CASKGLVDEQYF.

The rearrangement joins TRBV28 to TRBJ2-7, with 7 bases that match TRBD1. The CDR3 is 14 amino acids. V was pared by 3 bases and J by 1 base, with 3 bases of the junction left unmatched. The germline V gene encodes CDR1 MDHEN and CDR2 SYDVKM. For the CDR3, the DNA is TGTGCCAGCAGTTTCCGGGGACAGTCCTACGAGCAGTACTTC. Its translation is CASSFRGQSYEQYF.

The CDR3, as DNA: TGTGCCAGCAGCTCGGGCCCGCAGACTAGCGGCCAAGAGACCCAGTACTTC. Protein product: CASSSGPQTSGQETQYF. The chain carries TRBV5-4 and TRBJ2-5; TRBD2 matches 9 bases. CDR1 and CDR2 (germline): SGHNT, YYREEE (reference sequence). The CDR3 is 17 amino acids. The J segment lost 1 base and the V segment lost 3 bases, leaving 10 bases of the junction unmatched.

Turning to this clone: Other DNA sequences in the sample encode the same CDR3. The DNA of the CDR3 is TGTGCCTGGAGGCAGGAGACCCAGTACTTC. Its translation is CAWRQETQYF. The chain recombines TRBV30 with TRBJ2-5, with D unresolved. V lost 3 bases and J 5 bases, leaving 4 bases between the germline ends. The germline CDR1 and CDR2 sequences are GTSNPN and SVGIG (reference sequence). The CDR3 contains 10 residues.